Each of the 27 T cell receptor beta chains below was sequenced from the same sample in a study. Each CDR3 protein is one row after TCRdb ran MiXCR on the 5' RACE reads. The data show more than 55,000 distinct CDR3 sequences, with less than 25% seen just once and 2.5% to 3.5% held by the top ten. Tregs were sorted as CD4+CD25+CD127-/low cells. Input material: tumor-infiltrating Tregs sorted from the breast tumor. These receptors were collected from a female donor with breast cancer.

This chain joins TRBV20-1 and TRBJ1-6, with 10 bases that match TRBD1. Germline values: CDR1 DFQATT, CDR2 SNEGSKA (reference sequence). The CDR3 is 15 amino acids. Unmatched junction bases numbered 4, after V lost 0 bases and J lost 8 bases. The CDR3 here is CSARETGTGDSPLHF. For the CDR3, the DNA is TGCAGTGCTAGAGAGACCGGGACAGGGGATTCACCCCTCCACTTT.

The sample holds one count of this clonotype. This chain uses TRBV5-4 with TRBJ2-3; 7 bases match TRBD2. Unmatched junction bases numbered 6, after V lost 4 bases and J lost 1 base. In germline, CDR1 is SGHNT, CDR2 YYREEE (reference sequence). This CDR3 region has 15 residues. The CDR3 protein is CASSPAGRGTDTQYF. The CDR3 DNA reads TGTGCCAGCAGCCCGGCGGGGAGGGGCACAGATACGCAGTATTTT.

The genes are TRBV12-3 or TRBV12-4 and TRBJ1-1, with 7 bases fitting TRBD1. J gave up 8 bases and V 7 bases, and 7 bases lay outside the gene matches. The CDR3 extends over 12 amino acids. DNA for the CDR3: TGTGCCAGCATCCAGGGACAGACCGAAGCTTTCTTT. Translated: CASIQGQTEAFF.

The chain combines TRBV9 with TRBJ2-7; D unclear. The CDR3 runs 13 residues. Germline values: CDR1 SGDLS, CDR2 YYNGEE. Trimming removed 3 bases from V and 6 bases from J, with 13 bases in between. This chain's CDR3 is CASSGRRTGEQYF. The CDR3 bases are TGTGCCAGCAGCGGCAGACGGACGGGCGAGCAGTACTTC.

The sample holds many counts of this clonotype. The chain uses TRBV28 and TRBJ2-5; D is perhaps TRBD1 or TRBD2 (6 bases each). The CDR3 runs to 14 residues. CDR1 MDHEN and CDR2 SYDVKM come from the germline V gene. The V and J ends lost 5 bases and 5 bases respectively, with 15 bases between them. The CDR3 DNA reads TGTGCCAGCAGTCGTCCGGGGGCATGGGAGACCCAGTACTTC. Translated, it gives CASSRPGAWETQYF.

This clonotype occurred many times. This chain uses TRBV7-2 with TRBJ2-5, with D perhaps TRBD1 (5 bases). The V gene's germline CDR1 is SGHTA and CDR2 FQGNSA. The germline V and J ends were trimmed by 6 bases and 5 bases, with 10 bases remaining between them. The CDR3 is 12 residues long. CDR3 amino acids: CASSFRGETQYF. The CDR3 nucleotides read TGTGCCAGCAGTTTTAGGGGTGAGACCCAGTACTTC. Complete variable domain (other parts from reference TRBV7-2 and TRBJ2-5): GAGVSQSPSNKVTEKGKDVELRCDPISGHTALYWYRQSLGQGLEFLIYFQGNSAPDKSGLPSDRFSAERTGGSVSTLTIQRTQQEDSAVYLCASSFRGETQYFGPGTRLLVL.

This clonotype showed up just a few times. The chain links TRBV12-3 or TRBV12-4 to TRBJ2-3; D is undetermined. CDR3 length: 16 amino acids. V lost 3 bases and J lost 0, with 13 bases in between. The CDR3 bases are TGTGCCAGCAGTTTTGGTAGGCGGCAGAGCACAGATACGCAGTATTTT. Translation: CASSFGRRQSTDTQYF.

This clonotype ranks as medium-sized. The V gene is TRBV6-5, the J gene TRBJ1-1; no reliable D call. Germline V gene data show CDR1 as MNHEY and CDR2 as SVGAGI. The ends were cut back, 4 bases at V and 1 base at J, with 7 bases in the middle. The CDR3 runs 13 residues. The DNA of the CDR3 is TGTGCCAGCAGTTTCCGGGGGAACACTGAAGCTTTCTTT. Its translation is CASSFRGNTEAFF.

V gene TRBV20-1 combines with J gene TRBJ2-1; 7 bases are shared with TRBD2. The CDR3 covers 15 residues. Germline V gene sequence: CDR1 DFQATT, CDR2 SNEGSKA (reference sequence). Unmatched junction bases numbered 14, after V lost 4 bases and J lost 8 bases. The CDR3 coding sequence is TGCAGTGCTACCACTAGCGCAATAGGTAGAGATGAGCAGTTCTTC. This codes for CSATTSAIGRDEQFF.

The chain uses TRBV7-6 and TRBJ1-2; the match to TRBD1 covers 7 bases. The CDR3 is made up of 15 amino acids. Per germline, CDR1 SGHVS and CDR2 FNYEAQ. V shed 5 bases and J 8 bases; nucleotides not matched to a gene: 14. The CDR3 sequence is CASSPLQGVRGGYTF. CDR3 sequence (DNA): TGTGCCAGCAGCCCCCTCCAGGGGGTTAGGGGCGGCTACACCTTC.

In its sample, this clonotype was seen a few times. This chain uses TRBV20-1 with TRBJ2-7; D is perhaps TRBD1 (6 bases). The CDR3 length is 12 residues. CDR1 and CDR2 (germline): DFQATT, SNEGSKA (reference sequence). Trimming took 0 bases from V and 3 from J, leaving 6 bases between them. CDR3 residues: CSAREDSYEQYF. The CDR3 DNA reads as TGCAGTGCTAGAGAGGACAGCTACGAGCAGTACTTC.

This clonotype was seen only a few times. The CDR3 reads CASSIIRALWNQPQHF. CDR3 DNA sequence: TGTGCCAGTAGTATAATTCGGGCCCTTTGGAATCAGCCCCAGCATTTT. This chain joins TRBV19 and TRBJ1-5; D unresolved. CDR1 LNHDA and CDR2 SQIVND come from the germline V gene (reference sequence). This CDR3 is built from 16 residues. V was clipped by 2 bases and J by 4 bases, with 15 bases between them.

This clonotype was detected a few times. The V gene is TRBV5-1, the J gene TRBJ2-6; maybe TRBD1 (6 bases). Per the germline V gene, CDR1 is SGHRS and CDR2 is YFSETQ. V gave up 4 bases and J gave up 0 bases, with 14 bases separating them. This CDR3 has 17 residues. The CDR3 is CASSQTGPSSGANVLTF. The CDR3 bases are TGCGCCAGCAGCCAGACAGGACCCAGCTCTGGGGCCAACGTCCTGACTTTC.

This clonotype was found a few times. This chain uses TRBV4-2 with TRBJ2-7; 7 positions agree with TRBD1. The CDR3 contains 15 residues. CDR1 LGHNA and CDR2 YNFKEQ come from the germline V gene. V shed 5 bases, J shed 2 bases, and the junction held 9 bases outside the gene matches. DNA for the CDR3: TGTGCCAGCAGCGAGGGACAGTCAGTCCCCTACGAGCAGTACTTC. Its translation is CASSEGQSVPYEQYF.

V is TRBV4-1 and J is TRBJ1-1; D gene uncertain. V was shortened by 0 bases and J by 8 bases, with 16 bases between the two germline ends. Germline V CDR1 and CDR2: MGHRA, YSYEKL. The CDR3 spans 15 residues. The CDR3 is CASSQDSIYRKEAFF. CDR3 coding DNA: TGCGCCAGCAGCCAAGATTCCATCTATCGTAAGGAAGCTTTCTTT.

Regarding this clonotype: The CDR3 carries no conserved terminal phenylalanine or tryptophan, so it likely arises from a read error. The chain carries TRBV27 and TRBJ2-6; 7 positions match TRBD1. In germline, CDR1 is MNHEY, CDR2 SMNVEV (reference sequence). The CDR3 is 22 amino acids. J gave up 2 bases and V 0 bases, and 19 bases lay outside the gene matches. The CDR3 sequence is CASSLSQSRTGPGMAGANVLTC. Written as DNA, the CDR3 is TGTGCCAGCAGTTTATCGCAATCCCGGACAGGTCCTGGAATGGCTGGGGCCAACGTCCTGACTTGC.

This clonotype occurred many times. This chain uses TRBV20-1 with TRBJ2-6; D is possibly TRBD2 (5 bases). V was cut by 4 bases and J by 4 bases, with 14 bases left in between. The CDR3 contains 15 residues. The germline gives CDR1 DFQATT, CDR2 SNEGSKA (reference sequence). In DNA, the CDR3 is TGCAGTGCTAACCCGAACCCGGGGGGGGCCAACGTCCTGACTTTC. This codes for CSANPNPGGANVLTF.

The gene calls are TRBV4-1 and TRBJ2-5; 9 bases map to TRBD2. The CDR3 length is 16 residues. The germline CDR1 and CDR2 sequences are MGHRA and YSYEKL. V dropped 1 base and J dropped 1; count of bases not matched to a gene: 4. The CDR3 DNA reads TGCGCCAGCAGCCAAGGGGTAGCGGGGGTCCAAGAGACCCAGTACTTC. The encoded protein is CASSQGVAGVQETQYF.

The rearrangement uses TRBV20-1 and TRBJ2-7; D is unresolved. Trimming left V 1 base short and J 4 bases short, with 5 bases between. From germline, CDR1 is DFQATT and CDR2 SNEGSKA (reference sequence). The CDR3 extends over 11 amino acids. CDR3 nucleotides: TGCAGTGCTAGAGGCGGATACGAGCAGTACTTC. It specifies CSARGGYEQYF.

This clonotype occurred a few times. The genes are TRBV12-3 or TRBV12-4 and TRBJ1-5; D is perhaps TRBD1 (5 bases). This CDR3 spans 17 amino acids. V was trimmed by 5 bases and J by 0 bases, leaving 17 bases between them. CDR3 protein: CASSGGRYSHSNQPQHF. CDR3 nucleotides: TGTGCCAGCAGTGGGGGTCGGTACTCCCATAGCAATCAGCCCCAGCATTTT.

As to this clonotype: The junction does not match germline at one end; this may be a read error. The chain employs TRBV7-7 and TRBJ2-1, with D possibly TRBD2 on 6 matching bases. This CDR3 comprises 13 residues. Germline-derived CDR1 and CDR2 are SSHAT and FNYEAQ (reference sequence). The CDR3 bases are TGTGCTAGCAGCTTAGCTTCCGGGAGAGAGCAGTTCTTC. Amino acids: CASSLASGREQFF.

This clonotype was detected a few times. The J gene is TRBJ2-1, the V gene TRBV7-2; D is unresolved. CDR1 and CDR2 (germline): SGHTA, FQGNSA. Trimming stripped 1 base from V and 9 bases from J, with 10 bases between. This CDR3 region has 13 residues. DNA of the CDR3: TGTGCCAGCAGCTTAGGAGGCCTCACTGAGCAGTTCTTC. Residues: CASSLGGLTEQFF.

This clonotype was counted many times. The CDR3 here is CASSANVGVRETQYF. Here the CDR3 DNA reads TGTGCCAGCAGCGCTAACGTAGGGGTGAGGGAGACCCAGTACTTC. The V call is TRBV9, the J call TRBJ2-5, with D possibly matching TRBD1 (5 bases). The CDR3 length is 15 residues. V was pared by 3 bases and J by 5 bases, with 17 bases between. In germline, CDR1 is SGDLS, CDR2 YYNGEE.

In its sample, this clonotype was seen once. One end of the junction varies from germline; a read error may be responsible. The genes are TRBV7-6 and TRBJ2-7, with 7 bases aligning to TRBD1. The CDR3 length is 12 residues. Germline V lookup: CDR1 SGHVS, CDR2 FNYEAQ. The CDR3 reads CASSQTGNERYF. In DNA, the CDR3 is TGTGCCAGCAGTCAGACAGGGAACGAGCGGTACTTC.

The J gene is TRBJ2-1, the V gene TRBV9; perhaps TRBD2 as D (5 bases). The V end was cut by 4 bases, the J end by 3 bases, with 14 bases between. CDR1 is SGDLS, CDR2 YYNGEE, per germline. The CDR3 length is 15 residues. Here the CDR3 reads CASSLEAGSYNEQFF. For the CDR3, the DNA is TGTGCCAGCAGCTTAGAGGCGGGTAGCTACAATGAGCAGTTCTTC. Supplemented by reference TRBV9 and TRBJ2-1, the full variable domain reads DSGVTQTPKHLITATGQRVTLRCSPRSGDLSVYWYQQSLDQGLQFLIQYYNGEERAKGNILERFSAQQFPDLHSELNLSSLELGDSALYFCASSLEAGSYNEQFFGPGTRLTVL.

This clonotype occurred a few times. The junction differs from germline at one of its ends, possibly a read error. The V gene is TRBV7-7, the J gene TRBJ2-5; D not certain. CDR3 length equals 19 residues. The germline gives CDR1 SSHAT, CDR2 FNYEAQ (reference sequence). CDR3 protein: CASSPSLRVPPGREETQYF. The CDR3, as DNA: TGTGCTAGCAGCCCGAGCCTTAGAGTACCTCCGGGTCGGGAAGAGACCCAGTACTTC.

Only a few counts were recorded for this clonotype. The chain links TRBV12-3 or TRBV12-4 to TRBJ2-7; weak D call: TRBD2 (6 bases). Trimming stripped 5 bases from V and 5 bases from J, with 13 bases between. The CDR3 extends over 13 amino acids. Here the CDR3 DNA reads TGTGCCAGCAGTCTCGCGGGGAAAGACGAGCAGTACTTC. It encodes CASSLAGKDEQYF.